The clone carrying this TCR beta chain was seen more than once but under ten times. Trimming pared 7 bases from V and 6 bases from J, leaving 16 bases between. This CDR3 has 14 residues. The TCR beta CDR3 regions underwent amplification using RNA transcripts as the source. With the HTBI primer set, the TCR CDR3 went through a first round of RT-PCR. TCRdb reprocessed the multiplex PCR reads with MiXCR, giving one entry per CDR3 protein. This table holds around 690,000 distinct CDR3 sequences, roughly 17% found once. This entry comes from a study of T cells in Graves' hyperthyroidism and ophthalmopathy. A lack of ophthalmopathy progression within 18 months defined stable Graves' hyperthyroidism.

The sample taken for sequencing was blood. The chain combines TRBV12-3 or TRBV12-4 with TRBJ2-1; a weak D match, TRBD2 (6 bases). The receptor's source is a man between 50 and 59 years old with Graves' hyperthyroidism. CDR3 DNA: TGTGCCAGCACCCGGGACTTCGGGTCCAATGAGCAGTTCTTC. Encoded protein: CASTRDFGSNEQFF.